This T cell receptor beta chain was retrieved from a study of technical replicates of blood from a few donors. This clone is a singleton in its sample. The assay was immunoSEQ multiplex PCR, and TCRdb's table has in-frame clones only and misses some. The profile covers some 60,000 clones, with 90% to 95% appearing a single time and approximately 3.9% taken by the ten largest. Germline CDR1 reads SGHTA; CDR2 reads FQGNSA. Trimming removed 5 bases from V and 4 bases from J, with 14 bases in between. The length of the CDR3 is 15 residues. The sequenced material came from PBMCs. This sequence originates from a human donor in good health. Some clones in this sample may be carry-over from other donors' samples. This chain connects TRBV7-2 to TRBJ2-2; D may be TRBD1 (5 bases). CDR3 sequence reads: CASSPQDPGTGELFF. CDR3 in DNA: TGTGCCAGCAGCCCACAGGATCCGGGCACCGGGGAGCTGTTTTTT.